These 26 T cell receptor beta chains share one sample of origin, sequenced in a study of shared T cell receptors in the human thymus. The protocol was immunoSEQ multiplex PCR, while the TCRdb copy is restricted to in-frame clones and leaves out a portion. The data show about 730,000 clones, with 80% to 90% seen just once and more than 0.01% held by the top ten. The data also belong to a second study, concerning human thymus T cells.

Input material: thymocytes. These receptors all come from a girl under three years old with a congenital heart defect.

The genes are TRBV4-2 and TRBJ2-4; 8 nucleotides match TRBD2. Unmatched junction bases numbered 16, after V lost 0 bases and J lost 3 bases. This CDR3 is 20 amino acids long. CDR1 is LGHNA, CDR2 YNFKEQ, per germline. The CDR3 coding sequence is TGTGCCAGCAGCCAAGATATATCAGCGGGGGTACGGCCTGGCAAAAACATTCAGTACTTC. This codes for CASSQDISAGVRPGKNIQYF.

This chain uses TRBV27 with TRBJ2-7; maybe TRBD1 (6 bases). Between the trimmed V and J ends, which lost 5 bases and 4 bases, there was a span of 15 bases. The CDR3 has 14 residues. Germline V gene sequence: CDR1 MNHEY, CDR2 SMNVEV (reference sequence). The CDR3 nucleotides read TGTGCCAGCAGTCCCCGGGACGGACAGTACGAGCAGTACTTC. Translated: CASSPRDGQYEQYF.

The CDR3 is CASSVVQEPGLEQALSTNEKLFF. CDR3 nucleotides: TGTGCCAGCAGCGTAGTGCAAGAGCCTGGCCTTGAACAGGCCCTATCAACTAATGAAAAACTGTTTTTT. The chain has TRBV9 and TRBJ1-4; weak D call: TRBD1 (5 bases). The CDR3 spans 23 residues. Trimming removed 0 bases from V and 0 bases from J, with 30 bases in between. Per germline, CDR1 SGDLS and CDR2 YYNGEE.

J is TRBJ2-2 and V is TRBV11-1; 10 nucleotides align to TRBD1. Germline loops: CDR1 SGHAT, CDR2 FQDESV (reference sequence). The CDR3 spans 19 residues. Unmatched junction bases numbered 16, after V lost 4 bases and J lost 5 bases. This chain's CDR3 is CASSSRVSPGQGQTGELFF. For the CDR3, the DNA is TGTGCCAGCAGCTCCCGGGTATCCCCGGGACAGGGGCAGACCGGGGAGCTGTTTTTT.

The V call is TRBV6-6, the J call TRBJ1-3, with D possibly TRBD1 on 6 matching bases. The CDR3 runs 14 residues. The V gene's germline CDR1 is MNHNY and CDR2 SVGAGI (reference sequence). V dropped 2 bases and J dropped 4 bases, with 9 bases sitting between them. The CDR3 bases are TGTGCCAGCAGTTACGGGCAGGGGGGAAACACCATATATTTT. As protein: CASSYGQGGNTIYF.

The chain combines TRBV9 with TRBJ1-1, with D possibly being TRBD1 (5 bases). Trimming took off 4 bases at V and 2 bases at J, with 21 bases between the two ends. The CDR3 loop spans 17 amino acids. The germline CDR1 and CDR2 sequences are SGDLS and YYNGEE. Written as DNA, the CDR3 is TGTGCCAGCAGCTCGACCATGACCGACAGAGCCAACACTGAAGCTTTCTTT. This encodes CASSSTMTDRANTEAFF.

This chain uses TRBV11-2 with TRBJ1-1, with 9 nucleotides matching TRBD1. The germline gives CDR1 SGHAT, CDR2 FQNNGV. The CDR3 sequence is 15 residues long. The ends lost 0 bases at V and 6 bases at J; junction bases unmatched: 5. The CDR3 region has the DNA TGTGCCAGCAGCTTAGATACAGGGGGCTGCCCTGAAGCTTTCTTT. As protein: CASSLDTGGCPEAFF.

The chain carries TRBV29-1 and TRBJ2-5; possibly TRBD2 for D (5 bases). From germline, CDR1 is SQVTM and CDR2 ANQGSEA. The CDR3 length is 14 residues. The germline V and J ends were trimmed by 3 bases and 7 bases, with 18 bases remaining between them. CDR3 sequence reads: CSVDVLEEVGTQYF. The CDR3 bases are TGCAGCGTTGATGTTTTAGAGGAGGTTGGGACCCAGTACTTC.

The CDR3 nucleotides are TGTGCTAGTGGTCAACTCACCAGACCCAGACTCAGCTCCTACAATGAGCAGTTCTTC. Translation gives CASGQLTRPRLSSYNEQFF. This chain links TRBV12-5 with TRBJ2-1, with no clear D. The CDR3 is made up of 19 amino acids. Germline V lookup: CDR1 LGHNT, CDR2 FRNRAP. Trimming left V 5 bases short and J 0 bases short, with 23 bases between.

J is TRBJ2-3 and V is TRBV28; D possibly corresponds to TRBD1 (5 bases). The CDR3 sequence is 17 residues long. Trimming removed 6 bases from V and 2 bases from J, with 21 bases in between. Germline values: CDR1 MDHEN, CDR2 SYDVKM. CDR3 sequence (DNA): TGTGCCAGCAGCCAACGGACACCCTCTACCTTCACAGATACGCAGTATTTT. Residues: CASSQRTPSTFTDTQYF.

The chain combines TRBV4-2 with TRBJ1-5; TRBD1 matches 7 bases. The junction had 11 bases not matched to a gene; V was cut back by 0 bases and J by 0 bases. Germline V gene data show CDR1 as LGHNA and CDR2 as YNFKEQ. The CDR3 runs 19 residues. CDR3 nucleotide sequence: TGTGCCAGCAGCCAAGAGCCCCCCAGGGGGAGATATAGCAATCAGCCCCAGCATTTT. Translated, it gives CASSQEPPRGRYSNQPQHF.

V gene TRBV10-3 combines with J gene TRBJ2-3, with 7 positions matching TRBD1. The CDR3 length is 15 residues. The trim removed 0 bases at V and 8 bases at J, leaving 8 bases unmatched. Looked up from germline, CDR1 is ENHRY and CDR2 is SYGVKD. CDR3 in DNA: TGTGCCATCAGTGAGTCCCGGGACAGAGTACCTACGCAGTATTTT. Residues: CAISESRDRVPTQYF.

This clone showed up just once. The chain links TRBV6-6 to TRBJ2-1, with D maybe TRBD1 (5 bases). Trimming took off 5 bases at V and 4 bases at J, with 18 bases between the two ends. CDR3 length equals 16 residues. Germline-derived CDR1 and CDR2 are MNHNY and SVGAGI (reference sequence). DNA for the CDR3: TGTGCCAGCAGTCCCAGGGAAGTGAAAAGATACAATGAGCAGTTCTTC. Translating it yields CASSPREVKRYNEQFF.

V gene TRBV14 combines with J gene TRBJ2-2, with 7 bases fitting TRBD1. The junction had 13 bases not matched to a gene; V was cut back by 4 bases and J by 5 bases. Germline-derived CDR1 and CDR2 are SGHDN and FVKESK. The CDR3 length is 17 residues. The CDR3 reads CASSPSDRTSGTGELFF. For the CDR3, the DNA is TGTGCCAGCAGCCCATCGGACAGGACTTCTGGAACCGGGGAGCTGTTTTTT. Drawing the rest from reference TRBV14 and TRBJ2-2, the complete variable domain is EAGVTQFPSHSVIEKGQTVTLRCDPISGHDNLYWYRRVMGKEIKFLLHFVKESKQDESGMPNNRFLAERTGGTYSTLKVQPAELEDSGVYFCASSPSDRTSGTGELFFGEGSRLTVL.

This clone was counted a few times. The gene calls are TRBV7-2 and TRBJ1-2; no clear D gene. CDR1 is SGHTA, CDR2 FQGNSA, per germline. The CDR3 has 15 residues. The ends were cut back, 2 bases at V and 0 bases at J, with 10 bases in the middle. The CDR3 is CASSLFWPPNYGYTF. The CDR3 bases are TGTGCCAGCAGCTTATTTTGGCCCCCTAACTATGGCTACACCTTC.

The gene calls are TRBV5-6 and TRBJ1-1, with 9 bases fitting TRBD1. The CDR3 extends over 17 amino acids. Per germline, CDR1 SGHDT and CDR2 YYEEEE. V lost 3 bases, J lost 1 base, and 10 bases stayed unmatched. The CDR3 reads CASSSSFPGQGNTEAFF. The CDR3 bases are TGTGCCAGCAGCTCTTCATTTCCGGGACAGGGGAACACTGAAGCTTTCTTT.

The chain's CDR3 is CASSPDRVSYGYTF. As DNA, the CDR3 is TGTGCCAGTAGCCCGGACAGGGTTAGTTATGGCTACACCTTC. The chain uses TRBV19 and TRBJ1-2, with 8 bases lining up with TRBD1. V lost 6 bases to trimming and J lost 5 bases; unmatched junction nucleotides: 8. CDR1 and CDR2 from the germline V gene are LNHDA and SQIVND (reference sequence). The CDR3 sequence is 14 residues long.

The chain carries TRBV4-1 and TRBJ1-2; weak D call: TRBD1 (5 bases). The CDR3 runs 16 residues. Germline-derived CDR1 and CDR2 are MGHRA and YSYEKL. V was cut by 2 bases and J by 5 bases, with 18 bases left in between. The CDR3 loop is CASSQPGLRSLYGYTF. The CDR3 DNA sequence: TGCGCCAGCAGCCAACCGGGACTGCGGTCCCTATATGGCTACACCTTC.

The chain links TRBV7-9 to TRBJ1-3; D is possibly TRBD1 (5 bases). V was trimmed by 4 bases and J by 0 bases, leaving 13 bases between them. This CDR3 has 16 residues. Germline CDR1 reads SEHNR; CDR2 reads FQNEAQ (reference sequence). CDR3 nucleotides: TGTGCCAGCAGCTCTCCGACAGATCGCTCTGGAAACACCATATATTTT. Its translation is CASSSPTDRSGNTIYF.

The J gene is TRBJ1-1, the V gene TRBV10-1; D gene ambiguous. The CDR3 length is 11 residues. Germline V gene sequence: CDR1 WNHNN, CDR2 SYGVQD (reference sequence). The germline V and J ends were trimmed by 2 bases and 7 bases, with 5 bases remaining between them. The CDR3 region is CASSEGLEAFF. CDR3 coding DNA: TGCGCCAGCAGTGAGGGACTTGAAGCTTTCTTT.

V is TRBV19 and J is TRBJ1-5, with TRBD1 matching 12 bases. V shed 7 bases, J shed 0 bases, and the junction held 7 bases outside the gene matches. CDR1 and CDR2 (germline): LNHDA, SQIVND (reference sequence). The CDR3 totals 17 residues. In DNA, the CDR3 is TGTGCCAGTAACGCCGGGACAGGGGGCTATAGCAATCAGCCCCAGCATTTT. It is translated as CASNAGTGGYSNQPQHF.

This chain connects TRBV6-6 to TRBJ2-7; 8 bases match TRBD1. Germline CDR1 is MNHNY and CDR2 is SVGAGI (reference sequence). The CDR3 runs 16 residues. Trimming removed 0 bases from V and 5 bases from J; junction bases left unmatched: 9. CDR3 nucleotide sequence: TGTGCCAGCAGTTACTCTGAGGACAGGGATAGCCACGAGCAGTACTTC. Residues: CASSYSEDRDSHEQYF.

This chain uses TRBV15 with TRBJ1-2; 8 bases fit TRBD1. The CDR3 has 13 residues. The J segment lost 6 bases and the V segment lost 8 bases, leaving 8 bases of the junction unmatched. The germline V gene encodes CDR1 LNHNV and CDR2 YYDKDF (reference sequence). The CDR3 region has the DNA TGTGCCACCCGAGACAGGGGTGTGGATGGCTACACCTTC. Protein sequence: CATRDRGVDGYTF. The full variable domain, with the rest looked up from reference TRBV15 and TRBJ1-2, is DAMVIQNPRYQVTQFGKPVTLSCSQTLNHNVMYWYQQKSSQAPKLLFHYYDKDFNNEADTPDNFQSRRPNTSFCFLDIRSPGLGDTAMYLCATRDRGVDGYTFGSGTRLTVV.

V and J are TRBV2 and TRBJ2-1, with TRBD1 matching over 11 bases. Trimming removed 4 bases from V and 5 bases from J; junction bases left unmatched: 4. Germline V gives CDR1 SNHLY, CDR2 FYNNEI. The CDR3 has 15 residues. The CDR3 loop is CASSVLGQGDNEQFF. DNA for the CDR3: TGTGCCAGCAGTGTGTTGGGACAGGGGGACAATGAGCAGTTCTTC.

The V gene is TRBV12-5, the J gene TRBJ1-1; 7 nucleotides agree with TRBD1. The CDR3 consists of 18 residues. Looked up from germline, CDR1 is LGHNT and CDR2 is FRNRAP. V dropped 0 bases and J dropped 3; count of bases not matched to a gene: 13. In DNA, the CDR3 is TGTGCTAGTGGTTTGGTAGTTTCTTGGGGACAGCTGGACACTGAAGCTTTCTTT. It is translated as CASGLVVSWGQLDTEAFF.

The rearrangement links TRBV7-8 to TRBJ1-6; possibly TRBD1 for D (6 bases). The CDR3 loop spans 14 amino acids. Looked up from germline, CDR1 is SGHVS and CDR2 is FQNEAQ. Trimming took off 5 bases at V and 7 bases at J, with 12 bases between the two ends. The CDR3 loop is CASSITGLNSPLHF. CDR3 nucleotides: TGTGCCAGCAGCATCACAGGGTTGAATTCACCCCTCCACTTT.